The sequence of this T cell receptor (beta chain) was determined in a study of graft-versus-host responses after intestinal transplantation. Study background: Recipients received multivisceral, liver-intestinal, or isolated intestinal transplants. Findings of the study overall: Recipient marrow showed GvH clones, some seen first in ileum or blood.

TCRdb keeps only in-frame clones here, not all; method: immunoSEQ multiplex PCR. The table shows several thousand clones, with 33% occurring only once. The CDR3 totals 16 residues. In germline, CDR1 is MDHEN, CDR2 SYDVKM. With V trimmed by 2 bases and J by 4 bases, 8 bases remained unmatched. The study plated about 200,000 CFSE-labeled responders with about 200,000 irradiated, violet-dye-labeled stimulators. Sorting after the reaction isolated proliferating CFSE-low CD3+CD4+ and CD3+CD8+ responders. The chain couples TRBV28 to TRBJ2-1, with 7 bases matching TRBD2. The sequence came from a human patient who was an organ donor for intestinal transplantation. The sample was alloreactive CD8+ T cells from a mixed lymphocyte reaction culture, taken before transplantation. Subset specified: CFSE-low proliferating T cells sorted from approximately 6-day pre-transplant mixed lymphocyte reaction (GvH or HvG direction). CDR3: CASSLVGLAVYNEQFF. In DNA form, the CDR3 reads TGTGCCAGCAGTTTAGTGGGGCTAGCGGTGTACAATGAGCAGTTCTTC.